One and the same sample provided the 9 T cell receptor beta chains below, sequenced in a study of shared clonotypes between healthy human individuals. TCRdb keeps only in-frame clones here, not all; method: immunoSEQ multiplex PCR. Of 600,000 to 800,000 clones in the sample, roughly 72% were seen once. Sequences were obtained from memory CD4+ T cells sorted from blood. The subset denotes: CD45RA-negative fraction. These receptor sequences come from a woman in her thirties in good health.

The V and J genes are TRBV28 and TRBJ1-2; D is perhaps TRBD1 (5 bases). V lost 5 bases and J lost 5, with 15 bases in between. CDR3 length equals 14 residues. Germline loops: CDR1 MDHEN, CDR2 SYDVKM. The CDR3 here is CASSPQDRAYGYTF. In DNA form, the CDR3 reads TGTGCCAGCAGTCCCCAAGACAGAGCTTATGGCTACACCTTC.

With respect to this clone: Other DNA sequences in this specimen translate into the identical CDR3. The chain recombines TRBV6-5 with TRBJ2-3, with D hard to call. The CDR3 spans 14 residues. Between the trimmed V and J ends, which lost 6 bases and 2 bases, there was a span of 12 bases. CDR1 and CDR2 (germline): MNHEY, SVGAGI. The CDR3 DNA reads TGTGCCAGCAGCCGACGCAGAAACACAGATACGCAGTATTTT. Translating it yields CASSRRRNTDTQYF.

This chain connects TRBV30 to TRBJ2-1, with 7 bases lining up with TRBD2. V shed 2 bases, J shed 0 bases, and the junction held 4 bases outside the gene matches. The germline V gene has CDR1 GTSNPN and CDR2 SVGIG (reference sequence). The CDR3 has 15 residues. The CDR3 nucleotides read TGTGCCTGGAGTAGGGGAGGGAGCTCCTACAATGAGCAGTTCTTC. The encoded protein is CAWSRGGSSYNEQFF.

This chain connects TRBV14 to TRBJ2-7, with D possibly being TRBD1 (5 bases). This CDR3 spans 12 amino acids. CDR1 is SGHDN and CDR2 is FVKESK in the germline V gene. V lost 6 bases and J lost 2, with 8 bases in between. CDR3 residues: CASSRTTYEQYF. CDR3 sequence (DNA): TGTGCCAGCAGTCGGACAACCTACGAGCAGTACTTC. Combining the CDR3 with reference TRBV14 and TRBJ2-7 gives the whole variable domain EAGVTQFPSHSVIEKGQTVTLRCDPISGHDNLYWYRRVMGKEIKFLLHFVKESKQDESGMPNNRFLAERTGGTYSTLKVQPAELEDSGVYFCASSRTTYEQYFGPGTRLTVT.

The chain recombines TRBV7-3 with TRBJ2-5; TRBD1 agrees at 7 bases. Germline V gene sequence: CDR1 SGHTA, CDR2 FQGTGA. The CDR3 has 15 amino acids. Germline trimming cut 1 base from V and 1 base from J; bases unmatched to any gene: 3. CDR3 coding DNA: TGTGCCAGCAGCTTAATGGGACAGCCCCAAGAGACCCAGTACTTC. Protein: CASSLMGQPQETQYF.

The chain employs TRBV29-1 and TRBJ1-1; D remains ambiguous. Germline V lookup: CDR1 SQVTM, CDR2 ANQGSEA. V gave up 1 base and J gave up 1 base, with 10 bases separating them. The CDR3 has 14 amino acids. The CDR3 nucleotides read TGCAGCGTTGAAGGAAGGTTCGGGAACACTGAAGCTTTCTTT. This encodes CSVEGRFGNTEAFF. Full variable domain (outside the CDR3, taken from reference TRBV29-1 and TRBJ1-1): SAVISQKPSRDICQRGTSLTIQCQVDSQVTMMFWYRQQPGQSLTLIATANQGSEATYESGFVIDKFPISRPNLTFSTLTVSNMSPEDSSIYLCSVEGRFGNTEAFFGQGTRLTVV.

The chain carries TRBV28 and TRBJ2-2; 9 bases map to TRBD1. Looked up from germline, CDR1 is MDHEN and CDR2 is SYDVKM. This CDR3 contains 17 residues. V dropped 6 bases and J dropped 1; count of bases not matched to a gene: 9. DNA of the CDR3: TGTGCCAGCAGCCCGTACCGGGACAGGGAGAACACCGGGGAGCTGTTTTTT. This translates into CASSPYRDRENTGELFF. Drawing the rest from reference TRBV28 and TRBJ2-2, the complete variable domain is DVKVTQSSRYLVKRTGEKVFLECVQDMDHENMFWYRQDPGLGLRLIYFSYDVKMKEKGDIPEGYSVSREKKERFSLILESASTNQTSMYLCASSPYRDRENTGELFFGEGSRLTVL.

J is TRBJ2-5 and V is TRBV5-4; weak D call: TRBD2 (7 bases). CDR3 length equals 15 residues. The germline V gene has CDR1 SGHNT and CDR2 YYREEE (reference sequence). With 5 bases removed from V and 5 bases from J, the gap between germline ends came to 19 bases. CDR3 residues: CASRSYSGGGETQYF. In nucleotides, the CDR3 is TGTGCCAGCAGGTCTTATAGTGGGGGGGGCGAGACCCAGTACTTC.

This chain links TRBV28 with TRBJ2-7, with 8 bases aligning to TRBD1. V dropped 6 bases and J dropped 3; count of bases not matched to a gene: 7. Germline CDR1 is MDHEN and CDR2 is SYDVKM. The CDR3 has 14 residues. The CDR3 nucleotides are TGTGCCAGCAGAAAAACAGGGGGTCGCTACGAGCAGTACTTC. Translating it yields CASRKTGGRYEQYF.